Below are 2 T cell receptor beta chains sequenced from a single sample in a study of patients and donors after allogeneic stem cell transplantation. TCRdb fed the RT-PCR reads into MiXCR, producing one record per CDR3 protein. The repertoire holds tens of thousands of distinct CDR3 sequences, with roughly a third as singletons. Sequencing was performed on blood, either unsorted or a sorted T cell fraction (not recorded which). These receptors were obtained from a human donor who was either an allogeneic HSCT recipient or a stem cell or donor lymphocyte infusion donor (not recorded which). It is not recorded whose cells these are; they may come from a transplant donor.

This clonotype was found many times. The chain joins TRBV7-2 to TRBJ1-1, with no clear D. CDR3 length: 14 residues. Germline V gives CDR1 SGHTA, CDR2 FQGNSA. The ends were cut back, 3 bases at V and 1 base at J, with 9 bases in the middle. CDR3 sequence (DNA): TGTGCCAGCAGCTTTTTTCCGGGGAACACTGAAGCTTTCTTT. It is translated as CASSFFPGNTEAFF.

The chain recombines TRBV21-1 with TRBJ1-1; TRBD1 is taken as the D call from the table, unchecked against the DNA. TRBV21-1 is termed a pseudogene. This CDR3 is built from 14 residues. The CDR3 DNA reads as TGTGCCAGCAGCCGCCGGTACAGGGTTGCTGAAGCTTTCTTT. This sequence encodes CASSRRYRVAEAFF.